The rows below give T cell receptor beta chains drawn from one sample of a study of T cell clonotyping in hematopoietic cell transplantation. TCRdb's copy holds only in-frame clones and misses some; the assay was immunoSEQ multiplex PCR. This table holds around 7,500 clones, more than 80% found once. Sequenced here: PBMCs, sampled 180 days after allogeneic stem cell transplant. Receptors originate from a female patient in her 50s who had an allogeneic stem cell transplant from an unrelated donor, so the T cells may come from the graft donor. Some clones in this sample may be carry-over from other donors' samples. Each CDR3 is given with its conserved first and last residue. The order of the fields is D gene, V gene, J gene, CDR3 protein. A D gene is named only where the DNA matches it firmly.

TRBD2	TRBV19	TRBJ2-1	CASSIILAGYLDEQFF
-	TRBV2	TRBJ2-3	CASSVPGLAPYF
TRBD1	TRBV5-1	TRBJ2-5	CASSLGVTGIQETQYF
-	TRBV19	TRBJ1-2	CASSILWGTRSNYGYTF
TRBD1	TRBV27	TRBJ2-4	CARGSGQGAPLAKNIQYF
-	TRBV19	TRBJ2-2	CASSIRVTGTNTGELFF
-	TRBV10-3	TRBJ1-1	CAISQSTPLAQAFF
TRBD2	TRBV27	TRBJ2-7	CASSPSSGERSYEQYF
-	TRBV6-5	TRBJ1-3	CATTGLSGNTIYF
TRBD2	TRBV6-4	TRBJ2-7	CASSQLAGGTYEQYF
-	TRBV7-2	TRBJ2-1	CASSLAGGGHEQFF
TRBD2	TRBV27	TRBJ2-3	CASALLGGRAGSDTQYF
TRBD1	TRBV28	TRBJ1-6	CASSAPGTGGSRDNSPLHF
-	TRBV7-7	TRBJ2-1	CASSSSGPSSYNEQFF
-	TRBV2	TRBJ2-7	CASSEEGHSYEQYF
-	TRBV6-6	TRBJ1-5	CASIPSTDSNQPQHF
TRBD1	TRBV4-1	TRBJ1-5	CASSQGRGRNQPQHF
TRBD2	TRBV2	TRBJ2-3	CASSGLADTQYF
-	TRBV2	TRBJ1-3	CASSEEGVRGTIYF
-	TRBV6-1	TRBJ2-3	CASRTGDTQYF
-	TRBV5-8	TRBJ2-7	CASSPDSSYEQYF
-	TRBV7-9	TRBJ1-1	CASSPGRGRDTEAFF
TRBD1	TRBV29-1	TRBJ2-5	CSVGTGGVETQYF
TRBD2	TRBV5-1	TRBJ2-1	CASSWDKLAGGNEQFF
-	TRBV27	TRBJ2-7	CASRGPSAGGYEQYF
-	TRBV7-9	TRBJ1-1	CASEVRINTEAFF
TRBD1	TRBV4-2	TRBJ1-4	CASSQDGQGPNEKLFF
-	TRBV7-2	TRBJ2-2	CASSLGTANTGELFF